This T cell receptor (beta chain) was identified in a study of blood T cells in healthy people across ages. Findings and limits, study-wide: Whereas aged donors had fewer naive CD4+ cells, long-lived donors had more of them and higher diversity. CMV status of donors was unknown, possibly confounding expanded clonotype changes.

This clonotype appeared a few times. The antigen is unknown. A second 7 to 11 cycle PCR used barcoded and J-beta primers. MiXCR, run by TCRdb on the 5' RACE reads, gives a single entry per CDR3 protein. The sample yields hundreds of thousands of distinct CDR3 sequences, 62% seen once. Caucasian, healthy and from Russia, the donors were aged between roughly 6 and 95. PBMCs, at least 7 million per sample, were isolated. Trimming shortened V by 5 bases and J by 9 bases, and 8 bases separated the two germline ends. CDR3 size: 12 residues. CDR1 is SNHLY and CDR2 is FYNNEI in the germline V gene. Sequenced input: blood. The chain links TRBV2 to TRBJ1-6, with D tentatively TRBD1 (5 bases). The clonotype originates from a man aged 25-40 years in good health. The CDR3: CASSPGTSPLHF. The CDR3 DNA sequence: TGTGCCAGCAGTCCTGGGACTTCACCCCTCCACTTT.